The entry below describes one T cell receptor (beta chain). The V gene's germline CDR1 is MGHRA and CDR2 YSYEKL. Between the trimmed V and J ends, which lost 1 base and 0 bases, there was a span of 4 bases. The CDR3 has 13 amino acids. The assay was immunoSEQ multiplex PCR, and TCRdb's table has in-frame clones only and misses some. The sample shows fewer than 40,000 clones, 90% of them seen only once. This specimen comes from a study of T cell changes during pregnancy in multiple sclerosis. Sequenced material: CD8+ T cells from peripheral blood mononuclear cells, taken in the first trimester of pregnancy. The TCR sequence derives from a female donor with multiple sclerosis, enrolled in a pregnancy study. V is TRBV4-1 and J is TRBJ2-7; D remains unclear. CDR3 in amino acids: CASSQGSSYEQYF. The DNA of the CDR3 is TGCGCCAGCAGCCAAGGGAGCTCCTACGAGCAGTACTTC.